This TCR beta chain originates from a study of T cell repertoires in cytomegalovirus infection. Study-wide background: Public TCR beta signatures provided an indication of both CMV infection and a matching HLA type. General study findings and limits: The cumulative frequency of public TCR beta families distinguished individuals who carried CMV together with the relevant HLA. Within the response measured ex vivo, HLA-C-restricted CMV-specific TCR beta clonotypes were dominant.

Each CDR3 protein is one row after TCRdb ran MiXCR on the reads. Among approximately 500,000 distinct CDR3 sequences listed, more than 15% were seen once. CDR1 and CDR2 from the germline V gene are SGHRS and YFSETQ. This CDR3 comprises 14 residues. Trimming stripped 3 bases from V and 7 bases from J, with 16 bases between. In this sample, this clonotype turned up a few times. The antigen remains undetermined. The specimen was CD8+ T cells from PBMCs. The V gene is TRBV5-1, the J gene TRBJ1-1; D might be TRBD1 (6 bases). The receptor was isolated from a human donor in good health (CMV status not recorded). Some clones in this sample may be carry-over from other donors' samples. The CDR3 is CASSWMGAEYEAFF. The CDR3 DNA follows: TGCGCCAGCAGCTGGATGGGGGCAGAGTATGAAGCTTTCTTT. Combining the CDR3 with reference TRBV5-1 and TRBJ1-1 gives the whole variable domain KAGVTQTPRYLIKTRGQQVTLSCSPISGHRSVSWYQQTPGQGLQFLFEYFSETQRNKGNFPGRFSGRQFSNSRSEMNVSTLELGDSALYLCASSWMGAEYEAFFGQGTRLTVV.